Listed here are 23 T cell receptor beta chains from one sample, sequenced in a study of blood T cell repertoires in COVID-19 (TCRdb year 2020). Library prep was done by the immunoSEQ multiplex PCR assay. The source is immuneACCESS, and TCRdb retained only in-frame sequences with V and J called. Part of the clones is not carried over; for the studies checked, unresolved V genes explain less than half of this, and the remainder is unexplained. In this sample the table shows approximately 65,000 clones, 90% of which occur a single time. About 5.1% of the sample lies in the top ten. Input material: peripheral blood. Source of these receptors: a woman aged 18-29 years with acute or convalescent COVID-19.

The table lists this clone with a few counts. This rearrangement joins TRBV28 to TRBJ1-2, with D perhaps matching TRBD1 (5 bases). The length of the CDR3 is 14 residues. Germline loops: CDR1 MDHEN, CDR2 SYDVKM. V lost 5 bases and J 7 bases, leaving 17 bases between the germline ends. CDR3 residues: CASSPGMGSRGYTF. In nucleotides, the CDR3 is TGTGCCAGCAGTCCAGGGATGGGTAGTCGTGGCTACACCTTC.

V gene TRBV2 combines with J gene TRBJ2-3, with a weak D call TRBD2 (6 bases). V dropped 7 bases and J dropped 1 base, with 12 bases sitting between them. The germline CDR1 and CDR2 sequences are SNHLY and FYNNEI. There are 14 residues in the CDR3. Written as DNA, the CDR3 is TGTGCCAGCATGAAGGGACTTCGCACAGATACGCAGTATTTT. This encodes CASMKGLRTDTQYF. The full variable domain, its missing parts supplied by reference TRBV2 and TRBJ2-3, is EPEVTQTPSHQVTQMGQEVILRCVPISNHLYFYWYRQILGQKVEFLVSFYNNEISEKSEIFDDQFSVERPDGSNFTLKIRSTKLEDSAMYFCASMKGLRTDTQYFGPGTRLTVL.

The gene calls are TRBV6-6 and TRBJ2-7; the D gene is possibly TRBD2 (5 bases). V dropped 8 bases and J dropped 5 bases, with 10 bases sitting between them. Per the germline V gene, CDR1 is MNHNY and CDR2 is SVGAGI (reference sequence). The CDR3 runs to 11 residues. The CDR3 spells CASVAGHEQYF. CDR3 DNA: TGTGCCAGCGTGGCGGGCCACGAGCAGTACTTC.

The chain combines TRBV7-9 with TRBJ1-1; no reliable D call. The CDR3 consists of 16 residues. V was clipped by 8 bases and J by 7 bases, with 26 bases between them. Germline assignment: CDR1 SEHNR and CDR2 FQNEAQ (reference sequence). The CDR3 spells CASAAADGAYPLEAFF. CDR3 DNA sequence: TGTGCCAGCGCAGCAGCCGATGGAGCTTACCCCCTTGAAGCTTTCTTT. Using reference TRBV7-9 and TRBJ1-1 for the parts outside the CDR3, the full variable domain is DTGVSQNPRHKITKRGQNVTFRCDPISEHNRLYWYRQTLGQGPEFLTYFQNEAQLEKSRLLSDRFSAERPKGSFSTLEIQRTEQGDSAMYLCASAAADGAYPLEAFFGQGTRLTVV.

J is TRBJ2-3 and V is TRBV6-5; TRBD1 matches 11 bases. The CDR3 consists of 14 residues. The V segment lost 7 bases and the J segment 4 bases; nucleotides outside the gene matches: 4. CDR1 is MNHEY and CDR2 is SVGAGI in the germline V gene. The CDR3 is CASTKGQGADTQYF. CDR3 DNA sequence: TGTGCCAGCACCAAGGGACAGGGGGCAGATACGCAGTATTTT.

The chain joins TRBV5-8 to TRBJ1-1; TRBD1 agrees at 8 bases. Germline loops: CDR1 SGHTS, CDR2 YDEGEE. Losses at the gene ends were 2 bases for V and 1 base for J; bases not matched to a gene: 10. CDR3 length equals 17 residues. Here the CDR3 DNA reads TGTGCCAGCAGCTTCGGACAGGGTTATCTGAAGAACACTGAAGCTTTCTTT. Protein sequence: CASSFGQGYLKNTEAFF.

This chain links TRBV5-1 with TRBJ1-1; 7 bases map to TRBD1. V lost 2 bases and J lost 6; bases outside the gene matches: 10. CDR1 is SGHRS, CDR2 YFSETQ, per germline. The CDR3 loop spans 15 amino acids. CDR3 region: CASSFGTVGNPEAFF. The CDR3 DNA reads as TGCGCCAGCAGCTTTGGGACAGTTGGCAACCCTGAAGCTTTCTTT.

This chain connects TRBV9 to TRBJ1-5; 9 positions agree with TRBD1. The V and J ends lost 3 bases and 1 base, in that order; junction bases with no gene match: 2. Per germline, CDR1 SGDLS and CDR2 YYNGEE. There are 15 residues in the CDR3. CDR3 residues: CASSEGQGSNQPQHF. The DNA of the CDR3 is TGTGCCAGCAGCGAGGGACAGGGAAGCAATCAGCCCCAGCATTTT.

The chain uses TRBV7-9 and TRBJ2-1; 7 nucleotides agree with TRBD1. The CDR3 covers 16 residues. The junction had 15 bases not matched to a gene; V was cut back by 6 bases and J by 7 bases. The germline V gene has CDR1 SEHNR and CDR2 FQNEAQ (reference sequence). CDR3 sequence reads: CASSGPPGTELNEQFF. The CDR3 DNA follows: TGTGCCAGCAGTGGTCCACCCGGGACAGAACTTAATGAGCAGTTCTTC.

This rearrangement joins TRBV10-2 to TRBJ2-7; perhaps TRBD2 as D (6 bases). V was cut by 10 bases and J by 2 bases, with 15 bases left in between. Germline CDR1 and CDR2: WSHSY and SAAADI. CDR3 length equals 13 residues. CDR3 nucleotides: TGCGCCACCAGATCCGGGGGACCCTACGAGCAGTACTTC. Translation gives CATRSGGPYEQYF.

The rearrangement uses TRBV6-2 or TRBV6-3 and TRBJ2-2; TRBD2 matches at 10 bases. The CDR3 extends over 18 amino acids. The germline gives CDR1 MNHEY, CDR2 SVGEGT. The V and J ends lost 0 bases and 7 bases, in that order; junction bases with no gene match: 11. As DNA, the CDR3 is TGTGCCAGCAGTTACTCGAGTTCCCGACTAGCGGGCGACGGGGAGCTGTTTTTT. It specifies CASSYSSSRLAGDGELFF.

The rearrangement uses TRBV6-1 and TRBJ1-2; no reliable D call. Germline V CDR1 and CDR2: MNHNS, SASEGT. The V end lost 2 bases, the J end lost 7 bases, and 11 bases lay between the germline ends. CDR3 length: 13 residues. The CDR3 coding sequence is TGTGCCAGCAGTGAAACGGGATTGAGTGGCTACACCTTC. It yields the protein CASSETGLSGYTF.

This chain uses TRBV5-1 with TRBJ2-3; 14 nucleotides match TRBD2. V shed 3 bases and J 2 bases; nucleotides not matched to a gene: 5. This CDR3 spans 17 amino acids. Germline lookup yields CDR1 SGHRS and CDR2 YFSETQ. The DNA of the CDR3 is TGCGCCAGCAGCTCGGGACTAGCGGGGGCCGACACAGATACGCAGTATTTT. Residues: CASSSGLAGADTDTQYF.

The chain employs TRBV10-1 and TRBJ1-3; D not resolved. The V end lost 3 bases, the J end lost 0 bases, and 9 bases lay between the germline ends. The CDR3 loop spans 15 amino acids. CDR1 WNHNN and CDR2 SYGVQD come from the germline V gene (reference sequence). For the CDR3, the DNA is TGCGCCAGCAGTGATTATCGGGGCTCTGGAAACACCATATATTTT. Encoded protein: CASSDYRGSGNTIYF.

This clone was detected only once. The CDR3 nucleotides read TGTGCCAGCAGCTCTGGACTAGCGGGAGGGCAGGGTGAGCAGTTCTTC. Amino acids: CASSSGLAGGQGEQFF. The gene calls are TRBV7-8 and TRBJ2-1, with 15 bases identical to TRBD2. The germline V gene encodes CDR1 SGHVS and CDR2 FQNEAQ. V lost 4 bases, J lost 9 bases, and 7 bases stayed unmatched. This CDR3 spans 16 amino acids.

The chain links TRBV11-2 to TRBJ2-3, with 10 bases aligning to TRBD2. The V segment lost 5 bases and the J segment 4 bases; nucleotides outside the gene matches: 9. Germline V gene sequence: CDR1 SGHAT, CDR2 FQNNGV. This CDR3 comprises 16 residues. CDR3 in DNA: TGTGCCAGCAGCCTTATAAGCGGGAGGGGGCCAGATACGCAGTATTTT. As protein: CASSLISGRGPDTQYF. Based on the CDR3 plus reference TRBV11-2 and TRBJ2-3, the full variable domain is EAGVAQSPRYKIIEKRQSVAFWCNPISGHATLYWYQQILGQGPKLLIQFQNNGVVDDSQLPKDRFSAERLKGVDSTLKIQPAKLEDSAVYLCASSLISGRGPDTQYFGPGTRLTVL.

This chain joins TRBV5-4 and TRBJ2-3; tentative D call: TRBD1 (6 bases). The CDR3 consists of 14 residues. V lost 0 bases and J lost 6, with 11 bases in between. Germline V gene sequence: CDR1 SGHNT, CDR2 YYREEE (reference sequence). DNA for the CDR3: TGTGCCAGCAGCTTGGCCCACAGGGCTGATACGCAGTATTTT. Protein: CASSLAHRADTQYF. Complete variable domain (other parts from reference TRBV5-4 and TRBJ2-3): ETGVTQSPTHLIKTRGQQVTLRCSSQSGHNTVSWYQQALGQGPQFIFQYYREEENGRGNFPPRFSGLQFPNYSSELNVNALELDDSALYLCASSLAHRADTQYFGPGTRLTVL.

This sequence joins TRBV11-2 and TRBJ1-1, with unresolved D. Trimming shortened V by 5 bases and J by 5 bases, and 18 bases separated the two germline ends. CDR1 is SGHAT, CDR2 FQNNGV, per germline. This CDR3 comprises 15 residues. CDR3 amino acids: CASSPWGGKATEAFF. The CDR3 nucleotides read TGTGCCAGCAGCCCGTGGGGAGGGAAAGCGACTGAAGCTTTCTTT.

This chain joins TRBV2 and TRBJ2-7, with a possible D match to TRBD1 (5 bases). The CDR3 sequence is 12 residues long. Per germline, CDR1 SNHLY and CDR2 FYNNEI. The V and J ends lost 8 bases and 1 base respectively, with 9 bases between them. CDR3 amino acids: CASSTASYEQYF. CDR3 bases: TGTGCCAGCTCGACAGCTTCCTACGAGCAGTACTTC.

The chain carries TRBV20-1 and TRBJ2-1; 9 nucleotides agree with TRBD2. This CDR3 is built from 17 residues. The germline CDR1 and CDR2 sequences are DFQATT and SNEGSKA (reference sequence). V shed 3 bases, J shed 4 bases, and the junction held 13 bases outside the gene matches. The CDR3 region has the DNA TGCAGTGCTAGTTTACGATCTCTAGCGGGATATTACAATGAGCAGTTCTTC. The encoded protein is CSASLRSLAGYYNEQFF.

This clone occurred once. CDR3 loop: CASSLKVSLAGGPPYEQYF. CDR3 in DNA: TGTGCCAGCAGCTTAAAGGTATCTCTAGCGGGAGGGCCGCCCTACGAGCAGTACTTC. The V gene is TRBV13, the J gene TRBJ2-7; the match to TRBD2 covers 12 bases. V was pared by 2 bases and J by 2 bases, with 13 bases of the junction left unmatched. This CDR3 is 19 amino acids long. Germline V CDR1 and CDR2: PRHDT, FYEKMQ (reference sequence).

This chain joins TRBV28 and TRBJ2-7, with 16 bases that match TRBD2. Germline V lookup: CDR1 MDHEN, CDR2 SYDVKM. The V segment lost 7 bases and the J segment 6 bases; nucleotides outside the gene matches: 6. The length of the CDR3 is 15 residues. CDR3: CASTTGTSGGGEQYF. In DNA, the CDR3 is TGTGCCAGCACTACCGGGACTAGCGGGGGGGGCGAGCAGTACTTC. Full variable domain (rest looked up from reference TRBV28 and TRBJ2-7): DVKVTQSSRYLVKRTGEKVFLECVQDMDHENMFWYRQDPGLGLRLIYFSYDVKMKEKGDIPEGYSVSREKKERFSLILESASTNQTSMYLCASTTGTSGGGEQYFGPGTRLTVT.

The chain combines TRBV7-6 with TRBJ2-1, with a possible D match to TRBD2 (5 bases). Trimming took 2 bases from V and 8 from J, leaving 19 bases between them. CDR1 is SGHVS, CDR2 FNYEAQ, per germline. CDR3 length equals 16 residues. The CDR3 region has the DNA TGTGCCAGCAGCTTACTAACCGGGGTAGCAGGCGATGAGCAGTTCTTC. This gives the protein CASSLLTGVAGDEQFF. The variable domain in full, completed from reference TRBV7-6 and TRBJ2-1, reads GAGVSQSPRYKVTKRGQDVALRCDPISGHVSLYWYRQALGQGPEFLTYFNYEAQQDKSGLPNDRFSAERPEGSISTLTIQRTEQRDSAMYRCASSLLTGVAGDEQFFGPGTRLTVL.